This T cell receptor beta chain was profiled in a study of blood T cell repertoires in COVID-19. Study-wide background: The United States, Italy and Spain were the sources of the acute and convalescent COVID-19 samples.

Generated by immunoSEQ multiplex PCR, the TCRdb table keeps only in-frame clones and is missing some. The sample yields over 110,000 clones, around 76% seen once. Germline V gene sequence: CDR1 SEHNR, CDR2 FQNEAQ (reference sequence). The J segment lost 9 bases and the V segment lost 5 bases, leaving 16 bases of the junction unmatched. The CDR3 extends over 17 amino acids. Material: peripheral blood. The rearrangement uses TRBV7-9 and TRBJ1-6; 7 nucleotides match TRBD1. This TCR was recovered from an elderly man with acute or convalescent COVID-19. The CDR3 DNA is TGTGCCAGCAGCATGGGGGGCGAAGGGGGCAAGAGTTCACCCCTCCACTTT. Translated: CASSMGGEGGKSSPLHF.